The clone carrying this T cell receptor beta chain was picked up many times. The sample originates from a study of response to subunit inactivated influenza vaccine. TCRdb re-called the RT-PCR reads through MiXCR, storing one row per CDR3 protein. The sample lists some 540,000 distinct CDR3 sequences, approximately 20% seen once, with 2.8% in the top ten. This CDR3 region has 15 residues. Germline CDR1 reads SGHRS; CDR2 reads YFSETQ. V gave up 0 bases and J gave up 5 bases, with 14 bases separating them. The sample was also linked to a second study, of T cells expressing NK-cell markers. From that second work: Synthesis of TCR beta cDNA relied on 5'RACE template switching carrying UMIs. Of the CD8+ T cell pool in about 6 donors, roughly 1.0-8% was accounted for by dominant NKG2C+ clonotypes.

The V call is TRBV5-1, the J call TRBJ2-5; D uncertain. The sample was CD4+ T cells sorted from PBMCs, taken roughly 12 days after vaccination. This sequence originates from a man aged 50 or older who received an inactivated influenza vaccine. The CDR3, as DNA: TGCGCCAGCAGCTTGGGTCGGGCAGACTCTGAGACCCAGTACTTC. This gives the protein CASSLGRADSETQYF. The full variable domain, its missing parts supplied by reference TRBV5-1 and TRBJ2-5, is KAGVTQTPRYLIKTRGQQVTLSCSPISGHRSVSWYQQTPGQGLQFLFEYFSETQRNKGNFPGRFSGRQFSNSRSEMNVSTLELGDSALYLCASSLGRADSETQYFGPGTRLLVL.